Presented here are 11 T cell receptor beta chains from one specimen sequenced in a study of Ad26.COV2.S vaccination and SARS-CoV-2 variants (dated by TCRdb to about 2021). Libraries were constructed by the immunoSEQ multiplex PCR assay. As stored in TCRdb, this immuneACCESS dataset retains in-frame rearrangements with V and J assigned. A fraction of the clones does not appear; measured against another copy, unresolved V genes explain less than half of the discrepancy, and the remainder lacks a known reason. The sample table shows 350,000 to 600,000 clones, and 70% to 90% are seen once. The top ten hold around 1.8% of the sample. Interpreted using the paper, the treatment or condition label stands for: around 19 received Ad26.COV2.S at low or high dose, single or two shots; roughly five received placebo; per-sample allocation not given. Repertoires of vaccine and placebo recipients were sequenced from samples collected on day 63 after the first injection.

The sample here was peripheral blood, taken in a trial of Ad26.COV2.S vaccine versus placebo. These TCRs come from a person aged 18-60 years who received the Ad26.COV2.S COVID-19 vaccine or a placebo.

The sample holds one count of this clone. Within the sample, other DNA sequences also encode this same CDR3. The chain recombines TRBV30 with TRBJ1-2, with D possibly matching TRBD1 (5 bases). Germline V gene lookup returns CDR1 GTSNPN and CDR2 SVGIG (reference sequence). This CDR3 has 11 residues. Trimming took 0 bases from V and 8 from J, leaving 7 bases between them. In DNA form, the CDR3 reads TGTGCCTGGAGTGTCGGGGGAGGCTACACCTTC. Its protein product is CAWSVGGGYTF.

The chain uses TRBV5-1 and TRBJ1-1; D is unclear. V lost 0 bases, J lost 1 base, and 13 bases lay in between. CDR1 and CDR2 from the germline V gene are SGHRS and YFSETQ. The CDR3 is made up of 16 amino acids. The CDR3 DNA sequence: TGCGCCAGCAGCTTGGTTGTAGTCGGTCGGAACACTGAAGCTTTCTTT. Translated: CASSLVVVGRNTEAFF.

This chain uses TRBV5-5 with TRBJ1-6; no reliable D call. The germline V and J ends were trimmed by 4 bases and 7 bases, with 15 bases remaining between them. The germline V gene has CDR1 SGHKS and CDR2 YYEKEE (reference sequence). This CDR3 has 15 amino acids. The CDR3 coding sequence is TGTGCCAGCAGCCCTAACTCCCAGCGGAATTCACCCCTCCACTTT. It yields the protein CASSPNSQRNSPLHF.

The chain carries TRBV14 and TRBJ2-7; tentative D call: TRBD1 (5 bases). CDR3 length equals 16 residues. Germline V gives CDR1 SGHDN, CDR2 FVKESK. The germline V and J ends were trimmed by 1 base and 0 bases, with 13 bases remaining between them. CDR3 residues: CASSQVWGHSSYEQYF. The CDR3 DNA reads TGTGCCAGCAGCCAAGTTTGGGGCCATAGCTCCTACGAGCAGTACTTC.

The rearrangement links TRBV7-2 to TRBJ1-5; D is unclear. Germline V gene sequence: CDR1 SGHTA, CDR2 FQGNSA. This CDR3 is built from 17 residues. Trimming took 1 base from V and 0 from J, leaving 13 bases between them. The DNA for the CDR3 is TGTGCCAGCAGCTTAGTGGGGAGGGTAAATAGCAATCAGCCCCAGCATTTT. Encoded protein: CASSLVGRVNSNQPQHF.

V usage is TRBV6-5 and J usage is TRBJ1-6, with 9 nucleotides matching TRBD1. Germline values: CDR1 MNHEY, CDR2 SVGAGI. The CDR3 is 12 amino acids. Losses at the gene ends were 10 bases for V and 10 bases for J; bases not matched to a gene: 5. CDR3 sequence reads: CAIGQGMSPLHF. The CDR3 DNA reads as TGTGCCATCGGACAGGGGATGTCACCCCTCCACTTT.

The chain couples TRBV19 to TRBJ2-5; D perhaps matches TRBD2 (5 bases). Germline V gives CDR1 LNHDA, CDR2 SQIVND (reference sequence). V lost 7 bases and J 0 bases, leaving 9 bases between the germline ends. This CDR3 is 13 amino acids long. The CDR3 nucleotides read TGTGCCAGTACAGACTACCACCAAGAGACCCAGTACTTC. Translating it yields CASTDYHQETQYF.

V and J are TRBV4-1 and TRBJ1-1; tentative D call: TRBD1 (6 bases). The CDR3 is 19 amino acids. Trimming pared 0 bases from V and 0 bases from J, leaving 20 bases between. Germline CDR1 is MGHRA and CDR2 is YSYEKL. The CDR3, as DNA: TGCGCCAGCAGCCAAGATAGTTCATTGGGGGGCGTAATGAACACTGAAGCTTTCTTT. Translating gives CASSQDSSLGGVMNTEAFF.

The chain has TRBV23-1 and TRBJ1-5, with unresolved D. TRBV23-1 falls under the ORF class, with uncertain function. V was trimmed by 6 bases and J by 5 bases, leaving 8 bases between them. This CDR3 is built from 12 residues. CDR3 DNA sequence: TGCGCCAGCAGCCAAATGGATCAGCCCCAGCATTTT. Its protein product is CASSQMDQPQHF.

CDR3 nucleotides: TGTGCCAGCAGCTTGGACAGGGGTGGTCAGCCCCAGCATTTT. Protein: CASSLDRGGQPQHF. The V gene is TRBV11-2, the J gene TRBJ1-5, with 9 positions matching TRBD1. Germline V gene sequence: CDR1 SGHAT, CDR2 FQNNGV. V shed 3 bases, J shed 6 bases, and the junction held 3 bases outside the gene matches. The CDR3 contains 14 residues.

The chain employs TRBV2 and TRBJ2-5; D remains unclear. The CDR3 is 13 amino acids. Germline V gene lookup returns CDR1 SNHLY and CDR2 FYNNEI. Between the trimmed V and J ends, which lost 6 bases and 5 bases, there was a span of 13 bases. CDR3 sequence reads: CASSPLNEETQYF. CDR3 sequence (DNA): TGTGCCAGCAGCCCCCTGAACGAGGAGACCCAGTACTTC.